A single T cell receptor beta chain is shown here with its context. These data are taken from a study of beta chain features in type 1 diabetes. Study as a whole: No age, gender or cell yield differences were seen between patients and healthy donors.

Reverse transcribing all isolated RNA meant expressed TCRB transcripts were sequenced. TCRdb's table, derived via immunoSEQ multiplex PCR, lists solely in-frame clones and lacks some. The sample contains approximately 200,000 clones, 9.6% of which appear only once. There was one heparinised blood draw per donor, averaging approximately 120 mL. CD45RO/CCR7/CD25/CD127/CD95/CD27 staining was used to isolate CD4+ naive, central memory, regulatory and stem cell-like memory cells by sorting. This TCR was recovered from a young woman in good health. The sequenced sample consisted of naive CD4+ T cells from blood.

CDR3 residues: CASSARGTGGRETQYF. The CDR3 nucleotides read TGTGCCAGCAGCGCAAGGGGTACAGGGGGGCGCGAGACCCAGTACTTC. The J gene is TRBJ2-5, the V gene TRBV7-6; 8 bases agree with TRBD1. V shed 5 bases, J shed 5 bases, and the junction held 13 bases outside the gene matches. This CDR3 has 16 amino acids. Per the germline V gene, CDR1 is SGHVS and CDR2 is FNYEAQ.